This T cell receptor (beta chain) was sequenced during a study of T-cell reconstitution after alpha-beta-depleted transplantation in children. This clonotype was observed at least ten times. CDR3 length: 13 residues. V lost 3 bases and J 4 bases, leaving 12 bases between the germline ends. Per germline, CDR1 DFQATT and CDR2 SNEGSKA (reference sequence). Using unique molecular identifiers, the investigators prepared the TCRbeta library. Each CDR3 protein gets one entry after TCRdb re-called the PCR reads with MiXCR. Here the sample spans 360,000 or so distinct CDR3 sequences, just over 20% being singletons.

This chain joins TRBV20-1 and TRBJ1-1, with D tentatively TRBD1 (5 bases). Sequenced material: PBMCs from the stem cell graft donor, taken from the stem cell graft. The TCR comes from a human donor who donated a stem cell graft to a child with acute myeloid leukemia. The CDR3 nucleotides read TGCAGTGCTAGTCGTGGGGGAGTCACTGAAGCTTTCTTT. It specifies CSASRGGVTEAFF.